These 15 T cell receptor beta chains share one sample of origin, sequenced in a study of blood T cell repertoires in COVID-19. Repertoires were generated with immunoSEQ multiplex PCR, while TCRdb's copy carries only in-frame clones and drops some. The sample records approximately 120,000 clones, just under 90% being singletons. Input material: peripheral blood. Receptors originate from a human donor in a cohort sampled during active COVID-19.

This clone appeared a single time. The CDR3 sequence is CASSLSAGGVPSGNTIYF. The CDR3 nucleotides read TGTGCCAGCAGTTTAAGTGCAGGCGGGGTTCCCTCTGGAAACACCATATATTTT. The rearrangement uses TRBV27 and TRBJ1-3; the D is unclear. V lost 2 bases and J lost 0, with 17 bases in between. Germline loops: CDR1 MNHEY, CDR2 SMNVEV (reference sequence). The CDR3 has 18 residues.

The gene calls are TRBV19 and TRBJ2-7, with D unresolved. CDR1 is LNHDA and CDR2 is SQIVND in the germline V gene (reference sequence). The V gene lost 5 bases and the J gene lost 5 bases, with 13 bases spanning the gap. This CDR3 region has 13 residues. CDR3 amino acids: CASSPRRGHEQYF. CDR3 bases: TGTGCCAGTAGTCCCCGCCGAGGCCACGAGCAGTACTTC.

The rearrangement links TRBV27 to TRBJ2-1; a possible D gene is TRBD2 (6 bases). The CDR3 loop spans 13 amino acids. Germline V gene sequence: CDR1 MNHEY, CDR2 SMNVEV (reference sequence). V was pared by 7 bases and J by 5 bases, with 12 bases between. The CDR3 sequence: CASIAEGHNEQFF. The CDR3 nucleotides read TGTGCCAGCATCGCGGAGGGACACAATGAGCAGTTCTTC.

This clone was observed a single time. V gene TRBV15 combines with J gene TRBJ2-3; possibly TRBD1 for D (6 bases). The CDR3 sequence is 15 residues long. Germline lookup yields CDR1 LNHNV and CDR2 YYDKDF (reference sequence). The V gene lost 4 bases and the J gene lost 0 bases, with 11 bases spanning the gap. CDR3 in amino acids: CATSTDRTSTDTQYF. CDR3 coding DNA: TGTGCCACCAGCACCGACAGGACAAGCACAGATACGCAGTATTTT.

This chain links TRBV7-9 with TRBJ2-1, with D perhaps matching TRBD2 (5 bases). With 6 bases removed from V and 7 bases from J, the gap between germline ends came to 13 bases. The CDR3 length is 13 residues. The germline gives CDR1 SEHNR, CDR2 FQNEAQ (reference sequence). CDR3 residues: CASSHDTGNEQFF. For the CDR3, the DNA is TGTGCCAGCAGTCACGATACGGGAAATGAGCAGTTCTTC.

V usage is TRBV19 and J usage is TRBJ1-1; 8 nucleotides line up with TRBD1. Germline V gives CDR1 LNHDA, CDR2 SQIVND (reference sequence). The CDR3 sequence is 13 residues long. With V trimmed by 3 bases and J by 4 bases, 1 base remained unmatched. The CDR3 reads CASSITGGTEAFF. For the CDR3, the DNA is TGTGCCAGTAGTATTACAGGGGGCACTGAAGCTTTCTTT.

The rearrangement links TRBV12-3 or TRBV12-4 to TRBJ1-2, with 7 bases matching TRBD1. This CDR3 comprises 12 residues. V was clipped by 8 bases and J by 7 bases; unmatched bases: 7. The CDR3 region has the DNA TGTGCCAGCGGGGTAACAGGGGTTGGCTACACCTTC. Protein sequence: CASGVTGVGYTF.

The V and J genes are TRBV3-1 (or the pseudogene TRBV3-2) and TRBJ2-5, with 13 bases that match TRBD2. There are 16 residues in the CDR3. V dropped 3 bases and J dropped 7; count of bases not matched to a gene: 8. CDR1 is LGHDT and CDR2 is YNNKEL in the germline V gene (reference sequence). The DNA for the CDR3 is TGTGCCAGCAGCCATTGGACTAGCGGGAGCCCGGGGACCCAGTACTTC. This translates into CASSHWTSGSPGTQYF.

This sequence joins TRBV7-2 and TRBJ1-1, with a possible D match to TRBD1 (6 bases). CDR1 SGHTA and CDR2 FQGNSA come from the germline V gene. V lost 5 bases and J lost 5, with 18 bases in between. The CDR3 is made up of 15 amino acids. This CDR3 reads CASSPGLGGRTEAFF. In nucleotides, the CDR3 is TGTGCCAGCAGCCCCGGGTTGGGGGGGCGGACTGAAGCTTTCTTT.

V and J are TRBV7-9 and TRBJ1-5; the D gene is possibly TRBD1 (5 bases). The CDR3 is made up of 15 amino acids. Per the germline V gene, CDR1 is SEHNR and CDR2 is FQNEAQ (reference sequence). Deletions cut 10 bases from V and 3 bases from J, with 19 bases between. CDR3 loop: CATQPWGVDNQPQHF. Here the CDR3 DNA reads TGTGCCACCCAACCATGGGGGGTTGACAATCAGCCCCAGCATTTT.

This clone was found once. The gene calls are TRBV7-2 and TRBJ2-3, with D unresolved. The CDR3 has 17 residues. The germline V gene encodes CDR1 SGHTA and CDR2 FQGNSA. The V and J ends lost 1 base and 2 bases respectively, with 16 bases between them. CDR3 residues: CASSLEGSPRITDTQYF. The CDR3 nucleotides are TGTGCCAGCAGCTTAGAAGGCTCGCCGAGGATCACAGATACGCAGTATTTT. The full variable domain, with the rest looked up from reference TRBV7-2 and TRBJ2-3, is GAGVSQSPSNKVTEKGKDVELRCDPISGHTALYWYRQSLGQGLEFLIYFQGNSAPDKSGLPSDRFSAERTGGSVSTLTIQRTQQEDSAVYLCASSLEGSPRITDTQYFGPGTRLTVL.

The CDR3 DNA follows: TGTGCCAGCAGCCCCGGCCAGGCGAACACCGGGGAGCTGTTTTTT. Its translation: CASSPGQANTGELFF. The V and J genes are TRBV7-9 and TRBJ2-2, with D uncertain. The V end lost 5 bases, the J end lost 0 bases, and 10 bases lay between the germline ends. Germline-derived CDR1 and CDR2 are SEHNR and FQNEAQ (reference sequence). This CDR3 has 15 residues.

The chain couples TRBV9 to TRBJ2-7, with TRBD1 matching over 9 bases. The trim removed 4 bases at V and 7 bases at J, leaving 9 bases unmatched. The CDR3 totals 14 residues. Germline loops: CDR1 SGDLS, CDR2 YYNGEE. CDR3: CASSRTTGGGEQYF. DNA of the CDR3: TGTGCCAGCAGCCGGACAACAGGGGGCGGGGAGCAGTACTTC.

This CDR3 is CASSPRGTGAQETQYF. In nucleotides, the CDR3 is TGTGCCAGCAGCCCCAGAGGGACAGGAGCTCAAGAGACCCAGTACTTC. The chain employs TRBV5-6 and TRBJ2-5, with TRBD1 matching 8 bases. Trimming at V came to 4 bases and at J to 2 bases, leaving 10 bases not matched to a gene. CDR3 size: 16 residues. Germline V gene data show CDR1 as SGHDT and CDR2 as YYEEEE.

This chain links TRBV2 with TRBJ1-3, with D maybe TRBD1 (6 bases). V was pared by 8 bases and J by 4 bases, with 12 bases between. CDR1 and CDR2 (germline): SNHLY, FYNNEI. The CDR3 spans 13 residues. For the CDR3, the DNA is TGTGCCAGCTTGAGGGACACAGGAAACACCATATATTTT. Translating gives CASLRDTGNTIYF.